This TCR beta chain emerged from a study of blood T cell repertoires in COVID-19. The repertoire was sequenced with immunoSEQ multiplex PCR; TCRdb's copy has only in-frame clones and lacks some. The data show approximately 390,000 clones, with nearly 90% seen just once and 6.5% held by the top ten. Germline V gives CDR1 SGHNT, CDR2 YENEEA. The CDR3 runs to 15 residues. V lost 0 bases, J lost 5 bases, and 11 bases lay in between. The TCR was taken from a man aged 18 to 35 with active or convalescent COVID-19. The sample consisted of peripheral blood. The chain links TRBV11-3 to TRBJ2-1; D ambiguous. The DNA for the CDR3 is TGTGCCAGCAGCTTAGATGGCGGCAGCAACAATGAGCAGTTCTTC. Translating it yields CASSLDGGSNNEQFF.